These 7 T cell receptor beta chains originate from one sample sequenced in a study of PD-L1 blockade in urothelial cancer. Time point indicated: peripheral blood 6 weeks after treatment start. Sequenced by immunoSEQ multiplex PCR; TCRdb stores in-frame clones only, minus some. The sample yields tens of thousands of clones, more than 70% seen once. Sequencing was performed on PBMCs, taken around atezolizumab (anti-PD-L1) treatment. These receptors all stem from a man in his 60s with urothelial cancer.

This chain joins TRBV28 and TRBJ1-5; tentatively, D is TRBD1 (6 bases). Germline V gene data show CDR1 as MDHEN and CDR2 as SYDVKM. The CDR3 extends over 17 amino acids. V lost 5 bases and J lost 4, with 21 bases in between. CDR3 residues: CASSPTVAGGFNQPQHF. The CDR3 nucleotides are TGTGCCAGCAGTCCCACCGTGGCGGGGGGCTTTAATCAGCCCCAGCATTTT.

This sequence joins TRBV4-3 and TRBJ1-2; tentative D call: TRBD1 (6 bases). The CDR3 runs to 16 residues. V lost 3 bases, J lost 7 bases, and 21 bases lay in between. CDR1 LGHNA and CDR2 YSLEER come from the germline V gene. The CDR3 sequence: CASSQGGGRPSGGYTF. CDR3 DNA: TGCGCCAGCAGCCAGGGCGGGGGCCGACCATCGGGTGGCTACACCTTC.

This chain links TRBV10-3 with TRBJ2-7, with a weak D call TRBD1 (6 bases). Germline loops: CDR1 ENHRY, CDR2 SYGVKD. V was trimmed by 5 bases and J by 2 bases, leaving 16 bases between them. The CDR3 consists of 15 residues. CDR3 in amino acids: CAISSPPRTAYEQYF. CDR3 nucleotides: TGTGCCATCAGTTCCCCTCCTAGGACAGCCTACGAGCAGTACTTC.

The chain combines TRBV11-2 with TRBJ2-2; perhaps TRBD1 as D (6 bases). The CDR3 is made up of 13 amino acids. Trimming cost V 11 bases and J 6 bases, with 16 bases left between them. Germline V CDR1 and CDR2: SGHAT, FQNNGV. The CDR3 region has the DNA TGTGCCCACCACCACAGGGTCTCCGGGGAGCTGTTTTTT. This sequence encodes CAHHHRVSGELFF.

This chain links TRBV9 with TRBJ2-5; D perhaps matches TRBD2 (7 bases). Germline CDR1 and CDR2: SGDLS and YYNGEE. This CDR3 is 22 amino acids long. V was pared by 1 base and J by 0 bases, with 31 bases between. In nucleotides, the CDR3 is TGTGCCAGCAGCGTACGACCTGGGGGGGCATGGACCCAGACGGGGAACCAAGAGACCCAGTACTTC. Its translation: CASSVRPGGAWTQTGNQETQYF.

As for this clone: At one boundary the junction diverges from the germline segment, which might be a read error. The chain carries TRBV7-7 and TRBJ2-3; 9 bases fit TRBD1. The CDR3 has 12 amino acids. Germline V lookup: CDR1 SSHAT, CDR2 FNYEAQ (reference sequence). CDR3 residues: CASTGGADTQYF. CDR3 coding DNA: TGTGCTAGCACAGGGGGCGCAGATACGCAGTATTTT.

The chain joins TRBV7-2 to TRBJ2-6; tentatively, D is TRBD2 (6 bases). This CDR3 has 15 amino acids. Germline CDR1 reads SGHTA; CDR2 reads FQGNSA. V shed 4 bases and J shed 0 bases, with 7 bases lying between them. CDR3 coding DNA: TGTGCCAGCAGCTCCGGGAGCTCTGGGGCCAACGTCCTGACTTTC. This gives the protein CASSSGSSGANVLTF.